The subject of this entry is one T cell receptor beta chain. Germline values: CDR1 SNHLY, CDR2 FYNNEI. V was shortened by 6 bases and J by 9 bases, with 18 bases between the two germline ends. The CDR3 length is 14 residues. The record originates from a study of tumor-infiltrating lymphocytes in localized non-small cell lung cancer. In the study overall: The cohort mixed smokers and never-smokers, several histologies, and some post-neoadjuvant-chemotherapy samples.

Profiled with immunoSEQ multiplex PCR; TCRdb holds only in-frame clones, not every one. The table has around 15,000 clones, around 82% seen once. This TCR came from a human donor with non-small cell lung cancer. The sample comprised uninvolved lung tissue not adjacent to the tumor. V is TRBV2 and J is TRBJ2-1; D is perhaps TRBD1 (5 bases). The CDR3 spells CASSGRGMESEQFF. CDR3 nucleotide sequence: TGTGCCAGCAGCGGTAGGGGAATGGAGTCTGAGCAGTTCTTC.